This T cell receptor beta chain is from a study of blood T cell repertoires in COVID-19. The overall study: COVID-19 samples from acute and convalescent phases originated in the United States, Italy and Spain.

Trimming removed 5 bases at V and 11 bases at J, with 18 bases between. CDR1 is MNHEY and CDR2 is SMNVEV in the germline V gene (reference sequence). CDR3 length: 13 amino acids. Authors' data handling: For nucleated cells, counts were estimated from reference gene primer amplification. TCRdb's copy holds only in-frame clones and misses some; the assay was immunoSEQ multiplex PCR. V and J calls and clone size are those listed in that table; D and trimming were worked out from the DNA. The sample carries about 210,000 clones, about 86% recorded once. Sequenced material: peripheral blood. The clonotype comes from a man aged 45-65 years with active or convalescent COVID-19. The chain couples TRBV27 to TRBJ1-1; D is unclear. The CDR3 sequence is CASSLNPTRPAFF. In DNA, the CDR3 is TGTGCCAGCAGTCTCAATCCGACTAGGCCGGCTTTCTTT.